Included here is one TCR beta chain sequence, with context. Antigen: not known. This CDR3 spans 13 amino acids. Germline values: CDR1 SEHNR, CDR2 FQNEAQ (reference sequence). Trimming took off 7 bases at V and 8 bases at J, with 17 bases between the two ends. The data originate from a study of CD8+CD57+ T cells in acquired aplastic anemia. Study details: Sorted CD4+ and CD8+ cell DNA averaged approximately 3.2 ug. Overall study results and limits: Patients and controls shared twenty-nine CD8+ CDR3 sequences. Between the patient and control groups, CD8+ Simpson's diversity did not differ significantly.

Patients who underwent sequencing had shown CD8+CD57+ cell expansion by flow cytometry. Every patient had severe acquired aplastic anemia. TCR beta VDJ and CDR3 profiling used genomic DNA as template. TCRdb recomputed calls from the reads with MiXCR, one row per CDR3 protein. The sample lists approximately 300,000 distinct CDR3 sequences, 50% to 65% occurring once. This receptor was obtained from a human donor with aplastic anemia. The sequenced sample was sorted CD4+, CD8+, or CD8+CD57+ T cells (not recorded which) from PBMCs. This chain links TRBV7-9 with TRBJ1-2; tentatively, D is TRBD1 (5 bases). For the CDR3, the DNA is TGTGCCAGCACCGGGTCCGGGACTCACGGCTACACCTTC. This sequence encodes CASTGSGTHGYTF. The full variable domain, its missing parts supplied by reference TRBV7-9 and TRBJ1-2, is DTGVSQNPRHKITKRGQNVTFRCDPISEHNRLYWYRQTLGQGPEFLTYFQNEAQLEKSRLLSDRFSAERPKGSFSTLEIQRTEQGDSAMYLCASTGSGTHGYTFGSGTRLTVV.